This T cell receptor (beta chain) was observed in a study of breast tumors, draining lymph nodes, adjacent tissues. TCRdb re-derived calls from the multiplex PCR reads in MiXCR, one entry per CDR3 protein. Altogether around 170,000 distinct CDR3 sequences are present, roughly 30% being singletons, with the ten largest covering over 3.5%. CDR3 length: 14 amino acids. Deletions cut 5 bases from V and 4 bases from J, with 15 bases between. Germline V gene data show CDR1 as MNHNS and CDR2 as SASEGT. Breast cancer patients provided tissue from their axillary draining lymph nodes. This clonotype was seen repeatedly, ten times or more. The antigen remains unidentified. Study results and limitations: Most tumor T cells seemingly derive from lymph node, then expand in tumor. Luminal-like breast cancer showed significantly greater tumor-nontumor repertoire similarity than basal-like breast cancer did. The lymph node origin of tumor T cells was framed as consistent with a hypothesis, not demonstrated. Compared with lymph nodes, tumors were less diverse; compared with nontumor tissue, more.

Sequencing was carried out using axillary lymph node tissue. The sequence came from a female donor with breast cancer. Some clones in this sample may be carry-over from other donors' samples. The gene calls are TRBV6-1 and TRBJ2-7; either TRBD1 or TRBD2 may supply D (5 bases each). The CDR3 loop is CASSHGASAYEQYF. The CDR3 nucleotides read TGTGCCAGCAGTCACGGGGCATCGGCGTACGAGCAGTACTTC.